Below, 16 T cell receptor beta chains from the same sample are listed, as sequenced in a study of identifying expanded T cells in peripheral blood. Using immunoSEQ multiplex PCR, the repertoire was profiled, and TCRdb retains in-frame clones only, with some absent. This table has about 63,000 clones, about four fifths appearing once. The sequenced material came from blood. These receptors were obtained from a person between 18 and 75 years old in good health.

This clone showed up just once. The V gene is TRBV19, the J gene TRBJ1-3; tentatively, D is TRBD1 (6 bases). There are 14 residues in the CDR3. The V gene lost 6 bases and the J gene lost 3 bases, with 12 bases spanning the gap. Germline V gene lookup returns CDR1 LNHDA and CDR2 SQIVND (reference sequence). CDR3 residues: CASSPTGIGNTIYF. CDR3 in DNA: TGTGCCAGTAGCCCCACAGGGATTGGAAACACCATATATTTT.

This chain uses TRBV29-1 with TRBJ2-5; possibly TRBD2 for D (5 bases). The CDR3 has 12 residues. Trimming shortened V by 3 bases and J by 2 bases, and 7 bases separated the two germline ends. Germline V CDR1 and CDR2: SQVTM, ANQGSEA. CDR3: CSVDLAQETQYF. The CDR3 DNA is TGCAGCGTTGACCTAGCACAAGAGACCCAGTACTTC.

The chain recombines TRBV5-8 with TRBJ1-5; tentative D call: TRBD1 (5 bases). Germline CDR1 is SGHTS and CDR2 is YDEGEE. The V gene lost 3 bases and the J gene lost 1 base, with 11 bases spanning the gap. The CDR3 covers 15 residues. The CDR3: CASSSGVDSNQPQHF. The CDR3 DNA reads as TGTGCCAGCAGCTCGGGGGTGGACAGCAATCAGCCCCAGCATTTT.

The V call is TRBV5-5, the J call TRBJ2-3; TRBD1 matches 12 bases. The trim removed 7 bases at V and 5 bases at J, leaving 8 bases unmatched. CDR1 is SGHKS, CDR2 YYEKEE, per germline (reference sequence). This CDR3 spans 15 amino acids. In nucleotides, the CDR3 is TGTGCCAGCGATCCCCGGGACAGGGGGCGAGATACGCAGTATTTT. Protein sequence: CASDPRDRGRDTQYF.

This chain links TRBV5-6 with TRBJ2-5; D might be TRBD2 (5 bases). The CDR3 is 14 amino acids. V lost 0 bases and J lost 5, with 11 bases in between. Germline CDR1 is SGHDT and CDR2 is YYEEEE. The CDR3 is CASSLEVRGETQYF. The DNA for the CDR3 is TGTGCCAGCAGCTTGGAGGTCCGCGGGGAGACCCAGTACTTC. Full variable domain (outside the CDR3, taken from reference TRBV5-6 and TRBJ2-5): DAGVTQSPTHLIKTRGQQVTLRCSPKSGHDTVSWYQQALGQGPQFIFQYYEEEERQRGNFPDRFSGHQFPNYSSELNVNALLLGDSALYLCASSLEVRGETQYFGPGTRLLVL.

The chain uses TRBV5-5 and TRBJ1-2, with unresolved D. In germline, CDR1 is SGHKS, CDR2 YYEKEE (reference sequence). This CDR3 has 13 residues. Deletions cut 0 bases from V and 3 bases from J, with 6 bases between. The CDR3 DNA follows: TGTGCCAGCAGCTTGGCGAGTTACTATGGCTACACCTTC. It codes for CASSLASYYGYTF.

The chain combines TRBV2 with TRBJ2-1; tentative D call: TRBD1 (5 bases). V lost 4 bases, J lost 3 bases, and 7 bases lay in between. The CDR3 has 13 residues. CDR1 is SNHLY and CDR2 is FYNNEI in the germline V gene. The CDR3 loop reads CASSGGGYNEQFF. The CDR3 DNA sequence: TGTGCCAGCAGTGGGGGCGGCTACAATGAGCAGTTCTTC.

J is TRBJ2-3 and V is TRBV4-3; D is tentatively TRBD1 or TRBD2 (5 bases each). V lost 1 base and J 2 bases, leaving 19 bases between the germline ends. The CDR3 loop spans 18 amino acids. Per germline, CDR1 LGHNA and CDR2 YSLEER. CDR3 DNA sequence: TGCGCCAGCAGCCAAGCTCACCCTCAGGGAGTGGACACAGATACGCAGTATTTT. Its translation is CASSQAHPQGVDTDTQYF.

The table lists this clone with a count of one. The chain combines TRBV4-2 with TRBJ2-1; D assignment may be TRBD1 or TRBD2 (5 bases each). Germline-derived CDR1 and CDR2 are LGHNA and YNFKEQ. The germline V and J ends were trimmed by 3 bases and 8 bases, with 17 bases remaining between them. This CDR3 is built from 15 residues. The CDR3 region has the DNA TGTGCCAGCAGCCAGCCGGGACCAGGAGTCGATGAGCAGTTCTTC. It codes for CASSQPGPGVDEQFF.

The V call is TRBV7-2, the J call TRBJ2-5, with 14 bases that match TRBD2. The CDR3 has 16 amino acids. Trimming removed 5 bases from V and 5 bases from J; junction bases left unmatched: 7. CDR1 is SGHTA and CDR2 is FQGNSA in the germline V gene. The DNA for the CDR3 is TGTGCCAGCAGCCCGGGGACTAGCGGGAGAGGGGAGACCCAGTACTTC. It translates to CASSPGTSGRGETQYF.

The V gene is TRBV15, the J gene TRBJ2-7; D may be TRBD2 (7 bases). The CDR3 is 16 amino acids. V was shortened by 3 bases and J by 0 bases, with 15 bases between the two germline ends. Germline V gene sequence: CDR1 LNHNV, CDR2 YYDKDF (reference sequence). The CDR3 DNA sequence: TGTGCCACCAGCAGGGGGGGGCCAAGGAGCTCCTACGAGCAGTACGTC. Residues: CATSRGGPRSSYEQYV.

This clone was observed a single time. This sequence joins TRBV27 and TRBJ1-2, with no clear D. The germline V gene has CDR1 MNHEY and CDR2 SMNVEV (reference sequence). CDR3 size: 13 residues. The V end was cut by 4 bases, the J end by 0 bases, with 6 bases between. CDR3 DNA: TGTGCCAGCAGTTCACAGACTAACTATGGCTACACCTTC. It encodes CASSSQTNYGYTF.

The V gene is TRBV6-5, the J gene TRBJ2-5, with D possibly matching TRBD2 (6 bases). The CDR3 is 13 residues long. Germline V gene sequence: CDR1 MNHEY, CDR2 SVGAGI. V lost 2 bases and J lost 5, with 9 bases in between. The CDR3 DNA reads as TGTGCCAGCAGTTACGCGGGACGGGAGACCCAGTACTTC. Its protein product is CASSYAGRETQYF.

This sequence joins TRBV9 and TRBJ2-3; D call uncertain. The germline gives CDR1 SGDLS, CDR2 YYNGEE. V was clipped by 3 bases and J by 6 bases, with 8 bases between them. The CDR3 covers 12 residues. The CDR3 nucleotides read TGTGCCAGCAGCGCCTCTGCGGATACGCAGTATTTT. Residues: CASSASADTQYF.

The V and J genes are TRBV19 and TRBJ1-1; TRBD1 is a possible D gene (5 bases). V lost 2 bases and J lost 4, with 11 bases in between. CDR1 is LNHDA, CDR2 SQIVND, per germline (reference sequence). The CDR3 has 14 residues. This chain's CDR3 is CASSIRSGGTEAFF. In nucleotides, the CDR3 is TGTGCCAGTAGTATACGATCCGGGGGCACTGAAGCTTTCTTT.

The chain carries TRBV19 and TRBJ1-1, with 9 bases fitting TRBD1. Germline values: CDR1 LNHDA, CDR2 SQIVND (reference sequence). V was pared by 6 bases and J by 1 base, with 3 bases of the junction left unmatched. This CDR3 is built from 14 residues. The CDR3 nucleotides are TGTGCCAGTAGGCCGACAGGGGGGAACACTGAAGCTTTCTTT. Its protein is CASRPTGGNTEAFF.